The 2 T cell receptor beta chains below come from one sample, sequenced in a study of radiotherapy plus CTLA-4 blockade in lung cancer. Assay used: immunoSEQ multiplex PCR; TCRdb lists only in-frame clones, some missing. The sample has about 98,000 clones, 82% seen once. The source material was peripheral blood, sampled from a patient treated with radiotherapy plus ipilimumab. All receptors derive from a human donor with non-small cell lung cancer who had a partial response to radiotherapy plus ipilimumab.

The CDR3 DNA reads as TGTGCCAGCAGTGTGAGGGTACAAGAGACCCAGTACTTC. Protein sequence: CASSVRVQETQYF. This sequence joins TRBV2 and TRBJ2-5; tentative D call: TRBD2 (5 bases). This CDR3 spans 13 amino acids. Germline CDR1 reads SNHLY; CDR2 reads FYNNEI. V lost 4 bases, J lost 2 bases, and 8 bases lay in between. The entire variable domain, with the rest obtained from reference TRBV2 and TRBJ2-5, is as follows: EPEVTQTPSHQVTQMGQEVILRCVPISNHLYFYWYRQILGQKVEFLVSFYNNEISEKSEIFDDQFSVERPDGSNFTLKIRSTKLEDSAMYFCASSVRVQETQYFGPGTRLLVL.

V is TRBV7-8 and J is TRBJ2-5, with D possibly being TRBD2 (6 bases). Germline V gives CDR1 SGHVS, CDR2 FQNEAQ. The length of the CDR3 is 12 residues. V was pared by 5 bases and J by 5 bases, with 9 bases between. CDR3 region: CASSPSAETQYF. The CDR3 DNA sequence: TGTGCCAGCAGCCCTAGCGCGGAGACCCAGTACTTC. The entire variable domain, with the rest obtained from reference TRBV7-8 and TRBJ2-5, is as follows: GAGVSQSPRYKVAKRGQDVALRCDPISGHVSLFWYQQALGQGPEFLTYFQNEAQLDKSGLPSDRFFAERPEGSVSTLKIQRTQQEDSAVYLCASSPSAETQYFGPGTRLLVL.